These 13 T cell receptor beta chains originate from one sample sequenced in a study of Graves' ophthalmopathy and Graves' hyperthyroidism. The TCR beta CDR3 regions underwent amplification from RNA transcripts. The library came from an HTBI-primed first-round RT-PCR and a second-round multiplex PCR. Each CDR3 protein is one row after TCRdb ran MiXCR on the multiplex PCR reads. Here the sample spans 650,000 to 900,000 distinct CDR3 sequences, around 40% being singletons. The sequencing input was peripheral blood. The source is an adult man with Graves' ophthalmopathy.

The chain recombines TRBV7-8 with TRBJ1-2, with D uncertain. The V end lost 6 bases, the J end lost 8 bases, and 19 bases lay between the germline ends. This CDR3 contains 14 residues. Germline-derived CDR1 and CDR2 are SGHVS and FQNEAQ. CDR3 sequence: CASSQGLLEEGYTF. The CDR3 DNA reads TGTGCCAGCAGTCAAGGACTGCTTGAAGAGGGCTACACCTTC. The full variable domain, rest sourced from reference TRBV7-8 and TRBJ1-2, is GAGVSQSPRYKVAKRGQDVALRCDPISGHVSLFWYQQALGQGPEFLTYFQNEAQLDKSGLPSDRFFAERPEGSVSTLKIQRTQQEDSAVYLCASSQGLLEEGYTFGSGTRLTVV.

The rearrangement links TRBV11-1 to TRBJ1-6; D perhaps matches TRBD1 (5 bases). Looked up from germline, CDR1 is SGHAT and CDR2 is FQDESV (reference sequence). Deletions cut 1 base from V and 12 bases from J, with 13 bases between. The CDR3 covers 14 residues. The CDR3: CASSLGDGILPLHF. As DNA, the CDR3 is TGTGCCAGCAGCTTAGGGGACGGCATATTACCCCTCCACTTT.

This clonotype has only one observation. A much larger clone lies one base from this, so it may be a read error. The chain has TRBV7-9 and TRBJ2-5; tentatively, D is TRBD2 (6 bases). Looked up from germline, CDR1 is SEHNR and CDR2 is FQNEAQ (reference sequence). V lost 3 bases to trimming and J lost 7 bases, with 15 bases between them. This CDR3 has 14 amino acids. The CDR3 reads CASSLTGESGTQYF. Here the CDR3 DNA reads TGTGCCAGCAGCTTGACGGGGGAGAGTGGGACCCAGTACTTC.

This clonotype occurred once. This may be a read error, as it is one base from a much larger clone. The rearrangement links TRBV19 to TRBJ2-2; D is perhaps TRBD1 (5 bases). This CDR3 spans 14 amino acids. CDR1 and CDR2 (germline): LNHDA, SQIVND (reference sequence). V was clipped by 7 bases and J by 0 bases, with 9 bases between them. The CDR3 region has the DNA TGTGCCAGTAAACAGGACGCGAACACCGGGGAGCTGTTTTTT. This codes for CASKQDANTGELFF.

Turning to this clonotype: A single base separates this from a much larger clone, so it may be a read error. This chain joins TRBV7-9 and TRBJ1-6; no reliable D call. The length of the CDR3 is 15 residues. Per the germline V gene, CDR1 is SEHNR and CDR2 is FQNEAQ (reference sequence). CDR3 in amino acids: CACSLVSGNNSPLHF. Written as DNA, the CDR3 is TGTGCCTGCAGCTTGGTCAGTGGGAATAATTCACCCCTCCACTTT.

With regard to this clonotype: The junction differs from germline at one of its ends, possibly a read error. The rearrangement links TRBV2 to TRBJ1-1; tentative D call: TRBD1 (5 bases). The CDR3 has 16 amino acids. The germline V gene has CDR1 SNHLY and CDR2 FYNNEI. The CDR3 region has the DNA TGTGCCAGCCGAAGAAGGACACAAACCGCCGCCACTGAGGCTTTCTTT. It specifies CASRRRTQTAATEAFF. The full variable domain, rest sourced from reference TRBV2 and TRBJ1-1, is EPEVTQTPSHQVTQMGQEVILRCVPISNHLYFYWYRQILGQKVEFLVSFYNNEISEKSEIFDDQFSVERPDGSNFTLKIRSTKLEDSAMYFCASRRRTQTAATEAFFGQGTRLTVV.

V is TRBV19 and J is TRBJ1-2; unclear D gene. V was shortened by 4 bases and J by 6 bases, with 12 bases between the two germline ends. Germline V gene sequence: CDR1 LNHDA, CDR2 SQIVND (reference sequence). The CDR3 has 13 amino acids. The CDR3: CASSRDQVNGYTF. As DNA, the CDR3 is TGTGCCAGTAGTAGGGATCAAGTTAATGGCTACACCTTC.

This clonotype was observed many times. The J gene is TRBJ1-2, the V gene TRBV19; TRBD1 aligns across 7 bases. Germline CDR1 and CDR2: LNHDA and SQIVND (reference sequence). The CDR3 is made up of 15 amino acids. Trimming removed 4 bases from V and 7 bases from J; junction bases left unmatched: 12. The CDR3 protein is CASSTPTGKKSGYTF. The CDR3 coding sequence is TGTGCCAGTAGTACACCGACAGGGAAAAAGAGTGGCTACACCTTC. The complete variable domain, with remaining parts taken from reference TRBV19 and TRBJ1-2, reads DGGITQSPKYLFRKEGQNVTLSCEQNLNHDAMYWYRQDPGQGLRLIYYSQIVNDFQKGDIAEGYSVSREKKESFPLTVTSAQKNPTAFYLCASSTPTGKKSGYTFGSGTRLTVV.

Notes on this clonotype: At one end, the junction sequence differs from germline, possibly due to a read error. The chain employs TRBV7-9 and TRBJ2-6; unclear D gene. CDR1 and CDR2 from the germline V gene are SEHNR and FQNEAQ (reference sequence). The CDR3 runs 16 residues. The CDR3 loop reads CASSESRVSGANVLTF. The CDR3 DNA sequence: TGCGCCAGCAGTGAATCAAGGGTGTCAGGGGCCAACGTCCTGACTTTC. The whole variable domain, filled in from reference TRBV7-9 and TRBJ2-6, reads DTGVSQNPRHKITKRGQNVTFRCDPISEHNRLYWYRQTLGQGPEFLTYFQNEAQLEKSRLLSDRFSAERPKGSFSTLEIQRTEQGDSAMYLCASSESRVSGANVLTFGAGSRLTVL.

The V gene is TRBV29-1, the J gene TRBJ1-5; TRBD1 agrees at 8 bases. The CDR3 spans 14 residues. Per the germline V gene, CDR1 is SQVTM and CDR2 is ANQGSEA. After removal of 6 bases from V and 6 bases from J, the junction contained 10 bases not matched to a gene. CDR3 bases: TGCAGCGTAGTAACAGGGGGAACGACTCAGCCCCAGCATTTT. This codes for CSVVTGGTTQPQHF.

This clonotype was counted a few times. The V gene is TRBV19, the J gene TRBJ1-6, with D tentatively TRBD1 (5 bases). The CDR3 is 14 amino acids. Germline lookup yields CDR1 LNHDA and CDR2 SQIVND (reference sequence). V was shortened by 7 bases and J by 6 bases, with 13 bases between the two germline ends. CDR3: CASTFSQGNSPLHF. The CDR3, as DNA: TGTGCCAGTACTTTCTCCCAGGGTAATTCACCCCTCCACTTT.

This rearrangement joins TRBV2 to TRBJ1-5; TRBD1 matches at 9 bases. The CDR3 is made up of 17 amino acids. With V trimmed by 4 bases and J by 6 bases, 13 bases remained unmatched. CDR1 and CDR2 from the germline V gene are SNHLY and FYNNEI. For the CDR3, the DNA is TGTGCCAGCAGTGCTAGAGACCACAGGGGGCTGGCTCAGCCCCAGCATTTT. Its translation is CASSARDHRGLAQPQHF.

Turning to this clonotype: Compared with germline, one end of the junction differs, possibly owing to a read error. The CDR3 coding sequence is TGTGCCAGCAGTTCAGGCGGGAGGACCCAGTGCTTC. Translation gives CASSSGGRTQCF. The V gene is TRBV2, the J gene TRBJ2-5, with TRBD2 identical over 8 bases. This CDR3 is built from 12 residues. Germline CDR1 and CDR2: SNHLY and FYNNEI.